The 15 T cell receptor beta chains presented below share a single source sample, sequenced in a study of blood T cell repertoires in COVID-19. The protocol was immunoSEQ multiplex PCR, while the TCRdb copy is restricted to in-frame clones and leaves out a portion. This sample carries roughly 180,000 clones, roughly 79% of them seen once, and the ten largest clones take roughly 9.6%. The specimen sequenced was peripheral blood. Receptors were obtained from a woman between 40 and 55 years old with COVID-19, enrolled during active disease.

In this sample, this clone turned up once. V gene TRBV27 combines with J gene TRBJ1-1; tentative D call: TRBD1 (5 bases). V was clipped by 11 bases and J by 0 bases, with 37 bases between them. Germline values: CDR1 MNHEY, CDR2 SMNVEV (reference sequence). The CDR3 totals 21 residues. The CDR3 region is CAGNWECVAGRGTKLNTEAFF. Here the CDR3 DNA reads TGTGCCGGCAATTGGGAGTGCGTCGCCGGGAGGGGCACTAAATTGAACACTGAAGCTTTCTTT.

In DNA, the CDR3 is TGTGCCAGCTCGCCCAGGGGGATTGAGCAGTACTTC. Its translation is CASSPRGIEQYF. The J gene is TRBJ2-7, the V gene TRBV18; 7 nucleotides line up with TRBD1. Germline values: CDR1 KGHSH, CDR2 LQKENI. This CDR3 is 12 amino acids long. Trimming cost V 6 bases and J 7 bases; bases outside gene matches: 6.

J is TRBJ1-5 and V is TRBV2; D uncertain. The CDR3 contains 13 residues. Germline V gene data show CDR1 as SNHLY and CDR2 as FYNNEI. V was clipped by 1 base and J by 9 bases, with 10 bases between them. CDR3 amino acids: CASSEERGGPQHF. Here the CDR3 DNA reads TGTGCCAGCAGTGAAGAAAGAGGTGGGCCCCAGCATTTT.

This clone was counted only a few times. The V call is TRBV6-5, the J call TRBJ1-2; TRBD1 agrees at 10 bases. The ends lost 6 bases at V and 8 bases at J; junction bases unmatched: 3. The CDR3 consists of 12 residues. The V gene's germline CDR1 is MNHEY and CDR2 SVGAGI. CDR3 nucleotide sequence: TGTGCCAGCAGGACAGGGGGCGCAGGCTACACCTTC. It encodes CASRTGGAGYTF.

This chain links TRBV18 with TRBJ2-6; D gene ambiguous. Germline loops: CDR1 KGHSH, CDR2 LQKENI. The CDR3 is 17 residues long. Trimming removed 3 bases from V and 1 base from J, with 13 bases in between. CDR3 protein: CASSPSNIFSGANVLTF. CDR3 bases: TGTGCCAGCTCACCCTCCAACATCTTTTCTGGGGCCAACGTCCTGACTTTC.

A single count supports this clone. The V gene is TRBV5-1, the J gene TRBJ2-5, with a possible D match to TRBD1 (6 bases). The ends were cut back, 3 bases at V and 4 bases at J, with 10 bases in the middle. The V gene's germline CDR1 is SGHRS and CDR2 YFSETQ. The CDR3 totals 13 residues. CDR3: CASSSDSTETQYF. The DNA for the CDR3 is TGCGCCAGCAGCTCGGACAGTACAGAGACCCAGTACTTC.

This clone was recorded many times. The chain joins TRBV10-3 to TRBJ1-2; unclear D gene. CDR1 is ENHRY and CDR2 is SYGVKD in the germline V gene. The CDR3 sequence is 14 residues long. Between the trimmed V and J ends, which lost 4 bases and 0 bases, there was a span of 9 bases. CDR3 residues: CAISGGSPNYGYTF. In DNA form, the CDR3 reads TGTGCCATCAGTGGAGGGAGCCCTAACTATGGCTACACCTTC.

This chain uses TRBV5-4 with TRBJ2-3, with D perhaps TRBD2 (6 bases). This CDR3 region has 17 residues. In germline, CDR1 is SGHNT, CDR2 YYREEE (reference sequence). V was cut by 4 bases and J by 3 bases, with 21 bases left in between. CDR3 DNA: TGTGCCAGCAGCGGCCCCTGGTCCGGGGAGGATACAGATACGCAGTATTTT. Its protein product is CASSGPWSGEDTDTQYF.

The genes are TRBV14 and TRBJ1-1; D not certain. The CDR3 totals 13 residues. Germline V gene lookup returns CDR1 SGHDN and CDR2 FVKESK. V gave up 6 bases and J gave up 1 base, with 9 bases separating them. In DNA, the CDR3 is TGTGCCAGCAGGCAGAGAGGGAACACTGAAGCTTTCTTT. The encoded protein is CASRQRGNTEAFF.

The CDR3 DNA reads as TGTGCCAGTAGTTTCCTACTCAGGGGTATGACTGAAGCTTTCTTT. This encodes CASSFLLRGMTEAFF. The chain employs TRBV19 and TRBJ1-1; a possible D gene is TRBD1 (6 bases). The CDR3 spans 15 residues. Germline loops: CDR1 LNHDA, CDR2 SQIVND (reference sequence). Trimming left V 5 bases short and J 5 bases short, with 18 bases between.

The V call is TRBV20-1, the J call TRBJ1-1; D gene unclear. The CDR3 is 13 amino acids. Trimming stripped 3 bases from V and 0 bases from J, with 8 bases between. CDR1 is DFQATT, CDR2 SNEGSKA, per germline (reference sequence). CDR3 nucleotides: TGCAGTGCTAGTCAGGAAGTGAACACTGAAGCTTTCTTT. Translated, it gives CSASQEVNTEAFF.

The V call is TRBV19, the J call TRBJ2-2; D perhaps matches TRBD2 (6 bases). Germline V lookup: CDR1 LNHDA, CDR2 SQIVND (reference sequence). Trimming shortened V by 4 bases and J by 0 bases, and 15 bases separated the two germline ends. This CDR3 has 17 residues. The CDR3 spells CASSTPLGGANTGELFF. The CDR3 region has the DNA TGTGCCAGTAGTACCCCCCTCGGGGGTGCGAACACCGGGGAGCTGTTTTTT. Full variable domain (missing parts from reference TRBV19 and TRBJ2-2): DGGITQSPKYLFRKEGQNVTLSCEQNLNHDAMYWYRQDPGQGLRLIYYSQIVNDFQKGDIAEGYSVSREKKESFPLTVTSAQKNPTAFYLCASSTPLGGANTGELFFGEGSRLTVL.

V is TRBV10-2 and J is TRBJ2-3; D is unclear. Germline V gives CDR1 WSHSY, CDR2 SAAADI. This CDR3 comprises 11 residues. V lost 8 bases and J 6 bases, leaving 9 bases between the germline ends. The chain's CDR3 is CASDWKDTQYF. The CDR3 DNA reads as TGCGCCAGCGACTGGAAGGATACGCAGTATTTT.

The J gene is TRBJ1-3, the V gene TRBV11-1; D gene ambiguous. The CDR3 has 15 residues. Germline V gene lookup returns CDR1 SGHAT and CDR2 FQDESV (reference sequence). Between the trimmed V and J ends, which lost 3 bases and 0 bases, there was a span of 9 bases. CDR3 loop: CASSLGLSSGNTIYF. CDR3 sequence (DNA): TGTGCCAGCAGCTTGGGCCTGAGCTCTGGAAACACCATATATTTT.

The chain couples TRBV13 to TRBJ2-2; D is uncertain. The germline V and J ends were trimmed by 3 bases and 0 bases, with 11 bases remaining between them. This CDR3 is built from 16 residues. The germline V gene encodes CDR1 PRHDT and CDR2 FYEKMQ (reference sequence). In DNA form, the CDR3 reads TGTGCCAGCAGCTTCAGAGGCCCCGCGAACACCGGGGAGCTGTTTTTT. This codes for CASSFRGPANTGELFF.